One T cell receptor beta chain is described in this entry. Its antigen is currently unknown. After removal of 0 bases from V and 10 bases from J, the junction contained 8 bases not matched to a gene. Germline values: CDR1 LGHDT, CDR2 YNNKEL (reference sequence). This CDR3 is 14 amino acids long. Healthy Russian Caucasian donors spanned ages roughly 6 to 100 years. These data belong to a study of blood T cells in healthy people across ages. Study observations and caveats: More naive CD4+ cells and higher diversity marked long-lived donors relative to aged donors.

A second about 7 to 11 cycle PCR used barcoded and J-beta primers. TCRdb re-analysed the 5' RACE reads in MiXCR, keeping a single row per CDR3 protein. The sample lists 1.8 million or so distinct CDR3 sequences, approximately 39% occurring once. The sample consisted of blood. This rearrangement joins TRBV3-1 to TRBJ1-1, with 7 positions matching TRBD1. The sequence derives from a human donor in good health. CDR3 DNA sequence: TGTGCCAGCAGCCAAGACAACCGACAGGGTGCAGCTTTCTTT. This gives the protein CASSQDNRQGAAFF. Using reference TRBV3-1 and TRBJ1-1 for the parts outside the CDR3, the full variable domain is DTAVSQTPKYLVTQMGNDKSIKCEQNLGHDTMYWYKQDSKKFLKIMFSYNNKELIINETVPNRFSPKSPDKAHLNLHINSLELGDSAVYFCASSQDNRQGAAFFGQGTRLTVV.